The rows below give T cell receptor beta chains drawn from one sample of a study of blood T cell repertoires in COVID-19. Libraries were prepared by immunoSEQ multiplex PCR; TCRdb keeps only in-frame clonotypes and omits some of them. The sample consists of 150,000 to 200,000 clones, 85% of them appearing once. The sequencing input was peripheral blood. All receptors come from a human donor with acute or convalescent COVID-19. The donor label of this sample is uncertain. Each CDR3 is given with its conserved first and last residue. Each record gives: clone size, D gene, J gene, V gene, CDR3 DNA, CDR3 protein. D genes are given only for firm matches. A row's size may be missing; if present it is once, few, many or a size class.

>-|TRBD1|TRBJ2-7|TRBV7-3
TGTGCCAGCAGCTACGCAGGGGGCTACGAGCAGTACTTC
CASSYAGGYEQYF
>-|-|TRBJ1-5|TRBV6-5
TGTGCCACCGGGAGGGGGCCCCAGCATTTT
CATGRGPQHF
>-|-|TRBJ1-2|TRBV10-3
TGTGCCATCAGTGAGACAGAAAACTATGGCTACACCTTC
CAISETENYGYTF
>-|-|TRBJ2-7|TRBV5-5
TGTGCCAGCAGCTTTATAGTTGGAGGACAGTCCTACGAGCAGTACTTC
CASSFIVGGQSYEQYF
>-|TRBD2|TRBJ2-7|TRBV7-9
TGTGCCAGCAGCCTGAACCCGACTAGCGGGGGGCACCGCACCTACGAGCAGTACTTC
CASSLNPTSGGHRTYEQYF
>-|TRBD1|TRBJ2-7|TRBV29-1
TGCAGCGTTATCAGGGGGAACTACGAGCAGTACTTC
CSVIRGNYEQYF
>-|-|TRBJ2-1|TRBV16
TGTGCCAGCAGCCAATCACCGGGGTCTGGAAATGAGCAGTTCTTC
CASSQSPGSGNEQFF
>once|-|TRBJ1-5|TRBV9
TGTGCCAGCAGCGTAGGTGGGGAGAGCAATCAGCCCCAGCATTTT
CASSVGGESNQPQHF
>-|-|TRBJ1-4|TRBV5-1
TGCGCCAGCAGCGGGGGGAGAGGGAGAGAAAAACTGTTTTTT
CASSGGRGREKLFF
>once|TRBD2|TRBJ2-6|TRBV4-2
TGTGCCAGCAGCCTTAGGACTAGCGGGGAGTCTGCTGGGGCCAACGTCCTGACTTTC
CASSLRTSGESAGANVLTF
>few|TRBD2|TRBJ2-3|TRBV10-1
TGCGCCAGCAGTGACGCGGTAGCGGGAAGCACAGATACGCAGTATTTT
CASSDAVAGSTDTQYF
>once|-|TRBJ2-2|TRBV25-1
TGTGCCAGCAGTAGGAGGGGGCTCGGGAACACCGGGGAGCTGTTTTTT
CASSRRGLGNTGELFF
>few|-|TRBJ1-5|TRBV30
TGTGCCTGGAGTGGCCTAGGGGCGAGCAATCAGCCCCAGCATTTT
CAWSGLGASNQPQHF
>-|TRBD2|TRBJ2-5|TRBV5-4
TGTGCCAGCAGCACCGGGACTAGCGGGGGGGCCCAAGAGACCCAGTACTTC
CASSTGTSGGAQETQYF
>-|TRBD2|TRBJ2-1|TRBV27
TGTGCCAGCGATAGAGCGGGGGGGACCTACAATGAGCAGTTCTTC
CASDRAGGTYNEQFF
>-|-|TRBJ2-2|TRBV11-3
TGTGCCAGCAGCCATTCCACCGGGGAGCTGTTTTTT
CASSHSTGELFF